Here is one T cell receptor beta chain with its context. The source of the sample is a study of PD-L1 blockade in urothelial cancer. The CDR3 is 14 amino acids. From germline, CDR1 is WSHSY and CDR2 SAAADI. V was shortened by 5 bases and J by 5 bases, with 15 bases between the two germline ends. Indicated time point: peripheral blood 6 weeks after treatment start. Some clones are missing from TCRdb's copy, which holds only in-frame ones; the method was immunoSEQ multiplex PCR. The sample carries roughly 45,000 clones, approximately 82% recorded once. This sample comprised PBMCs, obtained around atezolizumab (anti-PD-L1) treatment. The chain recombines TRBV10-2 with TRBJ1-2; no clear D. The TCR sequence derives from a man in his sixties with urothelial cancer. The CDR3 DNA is TGCGCCAGCAGTCCCCGAGGTGAGCCTTATGGCTACACCTTC. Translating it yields CASSPRGEPYGYTF.